These 9 T cell receptor beta chains came from one sample sequenced in a study of T cell repertoires in cytomegalovirus infection. TCRdb itself ran the reads through MiXCR, one entry per CDR3 protein. The sample includes fewer than 300,000 distinct CDR3 sequences, roughly 25% of them seen just once. Sequencing was done on a sample of PBMCs. The receptors come from a human donor in good health (CMV status not recorded). Some clones in this sample may be carry-over from other donors' samples.

V is TRBV7-2 and J is TRBJ1-1; 8 bases agree with TRBD1. This CDR3 region has 15 residues. CDR1 SGHTA and CDR2 FQGNSA come from the germline V gene. V shed 5 bases, J shed 2 bases, and the junction held 7 bases outside the gene matches. The CDR3 spells CASSLWGTGNTEAFF. For the CDR3, the DNA is TGTGCCAGCAGCCTCTGGGGGACAGGAAACACTGAAGCTTTCTTT. The full variable domain, with the rest looked up from reference TRBV7-2 and TRBJ1-1, is GAGVSQSPSNKVTEKGKDVELRCDPISGHTALYWYRQSLGQGLEFLIYFQGNSAPDKSGLPSDRFSAERTGGSVSTLTIQRTQQEDSAVYLCASSLWGTGNTEAFFGQGTRLTVV.

This clonotype was counted only a few times. The chain recombines TRBV7-6 with TRBJ1-4; 9 bases line up with TRBD1. V lost 6 bases to trimming and J lost 4 bases; unmatched junction nucleotides: 6. CDR1 and CDR2 (germline): SGHVS, FNYEAQ. The CDR3 spans 15 residues. The CDR3 DNA sequence: TGTGCCAGCAGATCTGACAGGGGGGTTAATGAAAAACTGTTTTTT. Residues: CASRSDRGVNEKLFF. Looking up the rest from reference TRBV7-6 and TRBJ1-4 gives the full variable domain: GAGVSQSPRYKVTKRGQDVALRCDPISGHVSLYWYRQALGQGPEFLTYFNYEAQQDKSGLPNDRFSAERPEGSISTLTIQRTEQRDSAMYRCASRSDRGVNEKLFFGSGTQLSVL.

Concerning this clonotype: A read error is likely, as this CDR3 ends without the conserved phenylalanine or tryptophan. The CDR3: CASSLRGGGTEAFL. CDR3 DNA sequence: TGTGCCAGCAGCTTGAGAGGGGGGGGTACTGAAGCTTTCCTT. The chain joins TRBV7-2 to TRBJ1-1; the D gene is possibly TRBD1 (6 bases). V lost 3 bases, J lost 5 bases, and 13 bases lay in between. The CDR3 covers 14 residues. Germline V gene data show CDR1 as SGHTA and CDR2 as FQGNSA.

V is TRBV19 and J is TRBJ1-2; D not certain. Trimming cost V 0 bases and J 4 bases, with 18 bases left between them. The CDR3 runs to 17 residues. From germline, CDR1 is LNHDA and CDR2 SQIVND (reference sequence). This chain's CDR3 is CASSIDQEGPHLYGYTF. CDR3 coding DNA: TGTGCCAGTAGTATAGATCAAGAGGGCCCTCACCTCTATGGCTACACCTTC.

A few counts support this clonotype. The rearrangement uses TRBV5-1 and TRBJ1-3; TRBD1 matches at 9 bases. Germline-derived CDR1 and CDR2 are SGHRS and YFSETQ. The CDR3 loop spans 17 amino acids. V shed 2 bases and J 4 bases; nucleotides not matched to a gene: 10. CDR3 in DNA: TGCGCCAGCAGCTTTAATCCCTGGACAGGGGAAGGAAACACCATATATTTT. As protein: CASSFNPWTGEGNTIYF.

This clonotype showed up just a few times. The genes are TRBV7-2 and TRBJ1-6; a weak D match, TRBD1 (6 bases). Per germline, CDR1 SGHTA and CDR2 FQGNSA. V was pared by 4 bases and J by 17 bases, with 12 bases between. The length of the CDR3 is 11 residues. Here the CDR3 DNA reads TGTGCCAGCAGCTCCTTCGACAGGATCCACTTT. This codes for CASSSFDRIHF.

This clonotype was picked up a small number of times. The J gene is TRBJ2-6, the V gene TRBV11-2, with 7 bases identical to TRBD2. Germline lookup yields CDR1 SGHAT and CDR2 FQNNGV. The CDR3 sequence is 17 residues long. V lost 3 bases to trimming and J lost 0 bases; unmatched junction nucleotides: 5. The CDR3 DNA follows: TGTGCCAGCAGCTTGCCGGGGAGGGTCTCTGGGGCCAACGTCCTGACTTTC. Its translation: CASSLPGRVSGANVLTF.

This clonotype came up a few times. The chain recombines TRBV28 with TRBJ1-2; the match to TRBD1 covers 10 bases. CDR1 and CDR2 from the germline V gene are MDHEN and SYDVKM. The CDR3 has 14 amino acids. The V and J ends lost 7 bases and 2 bases, in that order; junction bases with no gene match: 4. CDR3 nucleotides: TGTGCCAGCAACCTGGGACAGGGGAACTATGGCTACACCTTC. Translated: CASNLGQGNYGYTF.

J is TRBJ1-5 and V is TRBV12-3 or TRBV12-4; D gene unclear. The V end lost 3 bases, the J end lost 6 bases, and 12 bases lay between the germline ends. CDR3 length: 14 residues. The CDR3: CASSFGRWGQPQHF. CDR3 DNA sequence: TGTGCCAGCAGTTTCGGCAGATGGGGTCAGCCCCAGCATTTT.